The rows below give T cell receptor beta chains drawn from one sample of a study of control samples from healthy donors and cancer patients. The data were produced by immunoSEQ multiplex PCR, yet TCRdb's version contains in-frame clones alone and is incomplete. Of 98,000 or so clones listed, about 85% are singletons. Sequenced: blood. The receptors shown here come from an older woman in good health. Both conserved end residues are part of each CDR3. A D gene is named only where the DNA matches it firmly. Clone sizes are given selectively: once, few, many, or a class where the clone is expanded.

TRBV6-2/TRBV6-3	NA	NA	TRBJ2-1	TGTGCCAGCAGTTACGTGTCCTACAATGAGCAGTTCTTC	CASSYVSYNEQFF
TRBV7-2	NA	NA	TRBJ2-7	TGTGCCAGCAGCTTAGATTTCTACGAGCAGTACTTC	CASSLDFYEQYF
TRBV5-4	NA	TRBD1	TRBJ1-4	TGTGCCAGCAGCTTGGGTCAGGGGGCTTCTTTTGAAAAACTGTTTTTT	CASSLGQGASFEKLFF
TRBV6-1	few	NA	TRBJ1-5	TGTGCCAGCAGTGAAAGGGACAATCAGCCCCAGCATTTT	CASSERDNQPQHF
TRBV12-3/TRBV12-4	NA	TRBD1	TRBJ1-2	TGTGCCAGTCTGGGGACAGCGGGCGGCTACACCTTC	CASLGTAGGYTF
TRBV5-1	NA	NA	TRBJ2-5	TGCGCCAGCAGCCTCATATTCCGGGGGAGCGGAGGGGAGACCCAGTACTTC	CASSLIFRGSGGETQYF
TRBV5-6	NA	NA	TRBJ2-2	TGTGCCAGCAGCGGAGCCCCTACAGGGTCCCCCGGGGAGCTGTTTTTT	CASSGAPTGSPGELFF
TRBV5-1	NA	NA	TRBJ1-1	TGCGCCAGCAGCTTGGGATGGGGCACGGGAGACACTGAAGCTTTCTTT	CASSLGWGTGDTEAFF
TRBV4-3	many	TRBD2	TRBJ2-1	TGCGCCAGCAGCCACCCGACTAGCGGGGGGAACAATGAGCAGTTCTTC	CASSHPTSGGNNEQFF
TRBV6-2/TRBV6-3	NA	NA	TRBJ2-7	TGTGCCAGCAGTTACTCGAGGACCGAGGGGCAGAGCTACGAGCAGTACTTC	CASSYSRTEGQSYEQYF
TRBV18	NA	NA	TRBJ1-4	TGTGCCAGCTCATATGGCCCAGTCATCTCTAATGAAAAACTGTTTTTT	CASSYGPVISNEKLFF
TRBV7-9	NA	TRBD1	TRBJ1-4	TGTGCCAGCAGCGTTGGACAGGAGAATAATGAAAAACTGTTTTTT	CASSVGQENNEKLFF
TRBV7-9	NA	TRBD2	TRBJ2-3	TGTGCCAGCAGCTCAAGCGGGAGGGCCACGACAGATACGCAGTATTTT	CASSSSGRATTDTQYF
TRBV5-1	NA	NA	TRBJ2-3	TGCGCCAGCAGCACGGGGTCGATCGGGGGTGGGGATACGCAGTATTTT	CASSTGSIGGGDTQYF
TRBV5-1	few	NA	TRBJ2-5	TGCGCCAGCAGCTCCCAAGAGACCCAGTACTTC	CASSSQETQYF
TRBV4-1	NA	NA	TRBJ2-7	TGCGCCAGCAGCCAAGGGGGGGCACGAAACGAGCAGTACTTC	CASSQGGARNEQYF
TRBV5-4	once	TRBD1	TRBJ1-3	TGTGCCAGCAGCTTACCTCCGGGACAGGGAGCCGGAAACACCATATATTTT	CASSLPPGQGAGNTIYF
TRBV9	NA	TRBD2	TRBJ2-3	TGTGCCAGCAGCGTAGGGAATAGCGGGAGCACAGATACGCAGTATTTT	CASSVGNSGSTDTQYF
TRBV4-3	NA	TRBD1	TRBJ2-1	TGCGCCAGCAGCCAAGTAGGGCAGGGGGCCGATGAGCAGTTCTTC	CASSQVGQGADEQFF
TRBV2	NA	TRBD1	TRBJ1-6	TGTGCCAGCAGTGAGGACAGGGGACGCCGAAATTCACCCCTCCACTTT	CASSEDRGRRNSPLHF
TRBV10-3	NA	NA	TRBJ2-7	TGTGCCATCAGTGGGGGGACGGGCTACGAGCAGTACTTC	CAISGGTGYEQYF
TRBV19	NA	NA	TRBJ1-5	TGTGCCAGTAGTATACAGGGGATTGAGCCCCAGCATTTT	CASSIQGIEPQHF
TRBV19	NA	NA	TRBJ1-1	TGTGCCAGTATCCCGGGGGGATCCATGAACACTGAAGCTTTCTTT	CASIPGGSMNTEAFF
TRBV7-9	NA	TRBD2	TRBJ2-3	TGTGCCACCGAAGCGGGAGTTGGATTAGATACGCAGTATTTT	CATEAGVGLDTQYF
TRBV6-5	NA	NA	TRBJ1-1	TGTGCCAGCAGGGTGACCCAGACTATGAACACTGAAGCTTTCTTT	CASRVTQTMNTEAFF
TRBV12-3/TRBV12-4	NA	TRBD1	TRBJ2-7	TGTGCCAGCAGTTTAAGACAGGGGGACGAGCAGTACTTC	CASSLRQGDEQYF
TRBV4-1	NA	NA	TRBJ2-7	TGCGCCAGCAGCCTAGGACGGCCCTACGAGCAGTACTTC	CASSLGRPYEQYF